This T cell receptor (beta chain) was sequenced for a study of T cell repertoires in cytomegalovirus infection. Background on the study: It can be stated that public TCR beta signatures indicated CMV infection as well as a matching HLA type.

On this clonotype itself: Its matching antigen is unknown.

The germline V gene encodes CDR1 MDHEN and CDR2 SYDVKM. V was clipped by 2 bases and J by 4 bases, with 8 bases between them. This CDR3 contains 13 residues. TCRdb analysed the reads with MiXCR anew, one entry per CDR3 protein. The sample lists approximately 270,000 distinct CDR3 sequences; approximately 22% were seen once. The V and J genes are TRBV28 and TRBJ1-1; D not certain. This clonotype originated in a human donor in good health (CMV status not recorded). Some clones in this sample may be carry-over from other donors' samples. Sequences were derived from cultured PBMCs, sampled from culture after CMV antigen stimulation. The CDR3 loop is CASSLIAFTEAFF. The CDR3 bases are TGTGCCAGCAGTTTAATCGCCTTCACTGAAGCTTTCTTT.